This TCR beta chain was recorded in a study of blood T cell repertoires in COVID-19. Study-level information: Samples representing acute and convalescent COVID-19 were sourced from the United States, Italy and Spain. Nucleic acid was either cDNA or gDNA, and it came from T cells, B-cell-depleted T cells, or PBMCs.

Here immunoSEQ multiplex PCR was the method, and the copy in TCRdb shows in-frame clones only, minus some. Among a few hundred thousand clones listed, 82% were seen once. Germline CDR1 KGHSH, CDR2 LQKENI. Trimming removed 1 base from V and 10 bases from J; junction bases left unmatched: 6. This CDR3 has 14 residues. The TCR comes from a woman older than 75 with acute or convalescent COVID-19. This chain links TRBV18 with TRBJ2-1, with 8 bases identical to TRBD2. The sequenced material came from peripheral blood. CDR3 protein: CASSPLSGAPEQFF. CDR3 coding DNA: TGTGCCAGCTCACCACTTAGCGGGGCCCCGGAGCAGTTCTTC.